The 27 T cell receptor beta chains given below trace back to one sample, sequenced in a study of cytomegalovirus exposure and HLA in healthy donors. PCR amplification relied on 60 Vbeta primers (plus 13 Jbeta primers). Profiling relied on immunoSEQ multiplex PCR, and the TCRdb table lists in-frame clones only, not all of them. The sample has around 150,000 clones, about 75% seen once; the top ten hold roughly 1.9%. Material for sequencing was PBMCs. These receptor sequences come from a female donor in good health and CMV-seronegative.

V gene TRBV30 combines with J gene TRBJ1-5; D remains unclear. CDR3 length: 14 amino acids. Looked up from germline, CDR1 is GTSNPN and CDR2 is SVGIG (reference sequence). Between the trimmed V and J ends, which lost 1 base and 0 bases, there was a span of 7 bases. CDR3 in DNA: TGTGCCTGGAGTGGCGTGAATAGCAATCAGCCCCAGCATTTT. This encodes CAWSGVNSNQPQHF.

The V call is TRBV2, the J call TRBJ2-1; D remains unclear. The length of the CDR3 is 11 residues. Trimming cost V 10 bases and J 5 bases, with 9 bases left between them. Germline CDR1 SNHLY, CDR2 FYNNEI. CDR3 in DNA: TGTGCCACGTACCGGGACAATGAGCAGTTCTTC. Translating gives CATYRDNEQFF.

Worth noting for this clone: One end of the junction does not line up with germline, which may come from a read error. The chain is built from TRBV2 and TRBJ2-5, with a possible D match to TRBD1 (6 bases). Germline V lookup: CDR1 SNHLY, CDR2 FYNNEI. CDR3 length: 14 amino acids. CDR3 protein: CASSEGTHQETQYF. CDR3 in DNA: TGTGCCAGCAGCGAAGGGACACACCAAGAGACCCAGTACTTC.

The V and J genes are TRBV5-4 and TRBJ1-1, with TRBD1 identical over 8 bases. There are 16 residues in the CDR3. Germline values: CDR1 SGHNT, CDR2 YYREEE (reference sequence). V was clipped by 4 bases and J by 1 base; unmatched bases: 9. The CDR3: CASSPRDRWSNTEAFF. CDR3 coding DNA: TGTGCCAGCAGCCCGAGGGACAGGTGGTCGAACACTGAAGCTTTCTTT.

The CDR3 DNA is TGTGCCAGCAGCCCCACTAGCGGGGGGGATGAGCAGTTCTTC. Its protein is CASSPTSGGDEQFF. The rearrangement uses TRBV4-2 and TRBJ2-1; TRBD2 matches 13 bases. After removal of 4 bases from V and 8 bases from J, the junction contained 2 bases not matched to a gene. This CDR3 has 14 residues. CDR1 is LGHNA and CDR2 is YNFKEQ in the germline V gene.

This clone was detected a few times. The rearrangement joins TRBV6-1 to TRBJ2-6; possibly TRBD2 for D (5 bases). This CDR3 has 15 amino acids. Germline assignment: CDR1 MNHNS and CDR2 SASEGT. V lost 2 bases, J lost 2 bases, and 7 bases lay in between. In nucleotides, the CDR3 is TGTGCCAGCAGTGAAATGGGAGCTGGGGCCAACGTCCTGACTTTC. Translating it yields CASSEMGAGANVLTF.

V is TRBV18 and J is TRBJ2-1, with D perhaps TRBD1 (6 bases). Germline V gene data show CDR1 as KGHSH and CDR2 as LQKENI. CDR3 length: 15 amino acids. V was cut by 1 base and J by 4 bases, with 11 bases left in between. DNA of the CDR3: TGTGCCAGCTCACCACGTGGGGGCGGTTACAATGAGCAGTTCTTC. This encodes CASSPRGGGYNEQFF.

This clone appeared a few times. The gene calls are TRBV6-1 and TRBJ2-7; a weak D match, TRBD1 (5 bases). The CDR3 is 15 amino acids. In germline, CDR1 is MNHNS, CDR2 SASEGT. The germline V and J ends were trimmed by 1 base and 0 bases, with 10 bases remaining between them. CDR3 in DNA: TGTGCCAGCAGTGAAGGGCCAGGGAACTCCTACGAGCAGTACTTC. Amino acids: CASSEGPGNSYEQYF.

This clone is a singleton in its sample. The chain combines TRBV27 with TRBJ1-1; TRBD1 might be the D (5 bases). V lost 3 bases and J lost 5, with 13 bases in between. Per germline, CDR1 MNHEY and CDR2 SMNVEV (reference sequence). The CDR3 has 14 amino acids. CDR3: CASSLNRFKTEAFF. DNA for the CDR3: TGTGCCAGCAGTTTGAACAGGTTTAAAACTGAAGCTTTCTTT.

This clone appeared a few times. The chain couples TRBV6-5 to TRBJ2-3; D perhaps matches TRBD1 (5 bases). The CDR3 has 15 residues. The ends were cut back, 2 bases at V and 0 bases at J, with 9 bases in the middle. Germline V gene sequence: CDR1 MNHEY, CDR2 SVGAGI. CDR3 protein: CASSYDRTSTDTQYF. CDR3 DNA: TGTGCCAGCAGTTACGACAGAACTAGCACAGATACGCAGTATTTT.

The gene calls are TRBV5-1 and TRBJ1-6, with TRBD1 identical over 7 bases. The length of the CDR3 is 15 residues. Germline trimming cut 5 bases from V and 5 bases from J; bases unmatched to any gene: 7. From germline, CDR1 is SGHRS and CDR2 YFSETQ. CDR3 DNA sequence: TGCGCCAGCAGTCGGGACAGTCAGAATAATTCACCCCTCCACTTT. Translation: CASSRDSQNNSPLHF.

The chain is built from TRBV27 and TRBJ1-5; 8 nucleotides align to TRBD1. Trimming cost V 5 bases and J 5 bases; bases outside gene matches: 5. CDR1 and CDR2 from the germline V gene are MNHEY and SMNVEV (reference sequence). This CDR3 is built from 14 residues. The CDR3 sequence is CASSLDREYQPQHF. The CDR3 DNA follows: TGTGCCAGCAGTCTGGACAGGGAGTATCAGCCCCAGCATTTT.

The chain couples TRBV7-2 to TRBJ1-2; D is unclear. The CDR3 loop spans 13 amino acids. Germline V gene sequence: CDR1 SGHTA, CDR2 FQGNSA. V lost 5 bases, J lost 4 bases, and 11 bases lay in between. Written as DNA, the CDR3 is TGTGCCAGCAGCCTAAGGAGGACCTATGGCTACACCTTC. This encodes CASSLRRTYGYTF.

This rearrangement joins TRBV6-5 to TRBJ2-7, with D perhaps TRBD2 (7 bases). Per germline, CDR1 MNHEY and CDR2 SVGAGI. V was cut by 6 bases and J by 4 bases, with 19 bases left in between. The CDR3 runs 15 residues. CDR3 loop: CASRSPVGGRYEQYF. The CDR3 DNA follows: TGTGCCAGCAGGTCTCCCGTGGGGGGGCGGTACGAGCAGTACTTC.

Only one count was recorded for this clone. The CDR3 here is CASSLFGLYNEKLFF. CDR3 DNA: TGTGCCAGCAGCTTATTCGGTTTATATAATGAAAAACTGTTTTTT. The chain combines TRBV11-2 with TRBJ1-4; no clear D gene. CDR1 and CDR2 (germline): SGHAT, FQNNGV. The CDR3 is made up of 15 amino acids. Between the trimmed V and J ends, which lost 2 bases and 4 bases, there was a span of 11 bases.

This clone was found a few times. J is TRBJ2-4 and V is TRBV7-9, with no clear D. V gave up 5 bases and J gave up 3 bases, with 8 bases separating them. CDR3 length: 13 residues. CDR1 is SEHNR, CDR2 FQNEAQ, per germline (reference sequence). The CDR3 nucleotides are TGTGCCAGCAGCCGGGTCGGCAAAAACATTCAGTACTTC. It encodes CASSRVGKNIQYF.

The rearrangement joins TRBV7-3 to TRBJ2-3; 13 nucleotides line up with TRBD2. The germline V gene has CDR1 SGHTA and CDR2 FQGTGA. The CDR3 contains 17 residues. V was clipped by 5 bases and J by 2 bases; unmatched bases: 7. This CDR3 is CASSRGGTSGATDTQYF. DNA for the CDR3: TGTGCCAGCAGCCGTGGGGGGACTAGCGGGGCCACAGATACGCAGTATTTT.

The genes are TRBV5-8 and TRBJ1-4; the D is unclear. CDR1 and CDR2 (germline): SGHTS, YDEGEE. V was trimmed by 4 bases and J by 6 bases, leaving 7 bases between them. The CDR3 covers 12 residues. The CDR3 is CASSVLYEKLFF. CDR3 sequence (DNA): TGTGCCAGCAGCGTCCTCTATGAAAAACTGTTTTTT.

The chain links TRBV6-5 to TRBJ2-1; TRBD2 matches 13 bases. CDR3 length equals 13 residues. Germline V lookup: CDR1 MNHEY, CDR2 SVGAGI. Trimming at V came to 6 bases and at J to 16 bases, leaving 9 bases not matched to a gene. The CDR3 DNA sequence: TGTGCCAGCAGCCTCTCCGGACTAGCGGGAGACTTCTTC. It translates to CASSLSGLAGDFF.

This chain uses TRBV15 with TRBJ1-3; D unclear. Germline V CDR1 and CDR2: LNHNV, YYDKDF (reference sequence). The CDR3 covers 16 residues. Deletions cut 0 bases from V and 1 base from J, with 10 bases between. CDR3 amino acids: CATSRDLAGSGNTIYF. CDR3 nucleotides: TGTGCCACCAGCAGAGATCTTGCGGGATCTGGAAACACCATATATTTT.

This chain connects TRBV12-5 to TRBJ1-2, with D tentatively TRBD1 (6 bases). The V and J ends lost 4 bases and 2 bases respectively, with 14 bases between them. The CDR3 contains 15 residues. CDR1 is LGHNT and CDR2 is FRNRAP in the germline V gene. CDR3 DNA: TGTGCTAGTGGTTGGGGGACAAGGAGGAACTATGGCTACACCTTC. Amino acids: CASGWGTRRNYGYTF.

This chain joins TRBV5-8 and TRBJ1-3, with TRBD1 matching over 8 bases. The germline gives CDR1 SGHTS, CDR2 YDEGEE. Germline trimming cut 4 bases from V and 4 bases from J; bases unmatched to any gene: 13. This CDR3 region has 17 residues. The CDR3 here is CASSPYQGARNGNTIYF. The DNA of the CDR3 is TGTGCCAGCAGCCCTTATCAGGGGGCGCGAAACGGAAACACCATATATTTT.

The chain recombines TRBV30 with TRBJ2-5; 10 bases agree with TRBD2. This CDR3 comprises 14 residues. The V gene's germline CDR1 is GTSNPN and CDR2 SVGIG (reference sequence). V dropped 5 bases and J dropped 3; count of bases not matched to a gene: 6. In nucleotides, the CDR3 is TGTGCCTGGTACTCAGCGGGGGGGAAAGAGACCCAGTACTTC. Its translation is CAWYSAGGKETQYF.

The chain joins TRBV19 to TRBJ1-1; D gene ambiguous. The length of the CDR3 is 17 residues. Germline assignment: CDR1 LNHDA and CDR2 SQIVND (reference sequence). V gave up 6 bases and J gave up 4 bases, with 24 bases separating them. The CDR3 loop is CASSPILASGIATEAFF. CDR3 nucleotide sequence: TGTGCCAGTAGCCCAATATTGGCGTCGGGGATCGCCACTGAAGCTTTCTTT.

The chain links TRBV7-8 to TRBJ2-5, with a tentative D call TRBD2 (6 bases). The J call is uncertain, as TRBJ2-7 better fits the DNA end. The germline V gene has CDR1 SGHVS and CDR2 FQNEAQ. The length of the CDR3 is 14 residues. This CDR3 is CASSLGGRTNEQYF. In nucleotides, the CDR3 is TGTGCCAGCAGCTTAGGGGGGAGGACTAACGAGCAGTACTTC.

V gene TRBV5-8 combines with J gene TRBJ2-3; 7 nucleotides match TRBD2. Germline lookup yields CDR1 SGHTS and CDR2 YDEGEE. There are 16 residues in the CDR3. V shed 3 bases, J shed 2 bases, and the junction held 9 bases outside the gene matches. The CDR3 DNA is TGTGCCAGCAGCTCGGACTCTAGCGGATTCACAGATACGCAGTATTTT. It specifies CASSSDSSGFTDTQYF.

V is TRBV5-1 and J is TRBJ2-1, with 7 bases lining up with TRBD2. The CDR3 has 15 amino acids. V trimming: 0 bases; J trimming: 3 bases; junction bases outside the gene matches: 3. Germline V lookup: CDR1 SGHRS, CDR2 YFSETQ. DNA of the CDR3: TGCGCCAGCAGCTTGGATCTAGCGGACTACAATGAGCAGTTCTTC. It codes for CASSLDLADYNEQFF.